This entry lists 14 T cell receptor beta chains sequenced from one sample in a study of cytomegalovirus exposure and HLA in healthy donors. The PCR contained 60 Vbeta and 13 Jbeta primers. Assay: immunoSEQ multiplex PCR; the TCRdb copy retains only in-frame clones and omits some. The sample lists 120,000 or so clones; more than 60% were seen once. The sequenced sample consisted of PBMCs. These receptors were obtained from a woman aged 40 to 49 in good health and CMV-seronegative.

The V gene is TRBV14, the J gene TRBJ1-1, with 11 bases matching TRBD1. Germline V CDR1 and CDR2: SGHDN, FVKESK. V was clipped by 4 bases and J by 4 bases; unmatched bases: 5. CDR3 length: 15 residues. Here the CDR3 reads CASSLRTGGPTEAFF. CDR3 sequence (DNA): TGTGCCAGCAGCCTCAGGACAGGGGGCCCCACTGAAGCTTTCTTT.

V and J are TRBV6-5 and TRBJ1-6; 7 bases map to TRBD1. V trimming: 6 bases; J trimming: 8 bases; junction bases outside the gene matches: 7. Per germline, CDR1 MNHEY and CDR2 SVGAGI. This CDR3 region has 14 residues. This CDR3 reads CASSSRQGHSPLHF. DNA for the CDR3: TGTGCCAGCAGCTCCCGACAGGGACATTCACCCCTCCACTTT.

The table lists this clone with a few counts. This chain joins TRBV30 and TRBJ2-5; 8 bases are a match to TRBD2. The ends lost 1 base at V and 5 bases at J; junction bases unmatched: 6. Germline-derived CDR1 and CDR2 are GTSNPN and SVGIG (reference sequence). This CDR3 is built from 14 residues. The CDR3 region has the DNA TGTGCCTGGAGTGAAACTAGCGGCGGGGAGACCCAGTACTTC. Its translation is CAWSETSGGETQYF.

The rearrangement uses TRBV6-6 and TRBJ1-2; TRBD1 is a possible D gene (5 bases). Trimming left V 5 bases short and J 3 bases short, with 10 bases between. The V gene's germline CDR1 is MNHNY and CDR2 SVGAGI (reference sequence). The CDR3 consists of 13 residues. CDR3 residues: CASSQGGDYGYTF. In nucleotides, the CDR3 is TGTGCCAGCAGTCAGGGCGGGGACTATGGCTACACCTTC.

The chain employs TRBV28 and TRBJ2-5; D is uncertain. CDR3 length equals 15 residues. CDR1 is MDHEN and CDR2 is SYDVKM in the germline V gene. Trimming stripped 7 bases from V and 2 bases from J, with 17 bases between. CDR3 DNA: TGTGCCAGCATTTCCACCCCGGCAGGTCAAGAGACCCAGTACTTC. Encoded protein: CASISTPAGQETQYF.

The chain couples TRBV29-1 to TRBJ1-1; 9 nucleotides align to TRBD1. This CDR3 region has 14 residues. CDR1 SQVTM and CDR2 ANQGSEA come from the germline V gene. The trim removed 3 bases at V and 0 bases at J, leaving 2 bases unmatched. The CDR3 DNA is TGCAGCGTTGAGACAGGGGGAATGAACACTGAAGCTTTCTTT. This sequence encodes CSVETGGMNTEAFF.

This chain uses TRBV9 with TRBJ1-3; D may be TRBD1 (5 bases). The CDR3 runs to 16 residues. V lost 0 bases and J lost 4, with 14 bases in between. CDR1 and CDR2 from the germline V gene are SGDLS and YYNGEE. This CDR3 reads CASSVGAAEGGNTIYF. The CDR3, as DNA: TGTGCCAGCAGCGTAGGCGCCGCGGAGGGGGGAAACACCATATATTTT.

The chain couples TRBV7-9 to TRBJ1-6; 8 positions agree with TRBD1. V gave up 6 bases and J gave up 8 bases; unmatched junction bases: 9. The CDR3 extends over 15 amino acids. Germline CDR1 reads SEHNR; CDR2 reads FQNEAQ (reference sequence). The DNA of the CDR3 is TGTGCCAGCAGTCGACAGGGGCCTCGGGATTCACCCCTCCACTTT. This translates into CASSRQGPRDSPLHF.

CDR3 sequence (DNA): TGTGCCAGCAGTATGCCGGGACAGGGCTACGAGCAGTACTTC. Translating it yields CASSMPGQGYEQYF. The chain has TRBV28 and TRBJ2-7; 9 bases map to TRBD1. Germline V gene lookup returns CDR1 MDHEN and CDR2 SYDVKM. CDR3 size: 14 residues. Germline trimming cut 5 bases from V and 3 bases from J; bases unmatched to any gene: 5. Full variable domain (missing parts from reference TRBV28 and TRBJ2-7): DVKVTQSSRYLVKRTGEKVFLECVQDMDHENMFWYRQDPGLGLRLIYFSYDVKMKEKGDIPEGYSVSREKKERFSLILESASTNQTSMYLCASSMPGQGYEQYFGPGTRLTVT.

This clone was recorded a few times. This chain links TRBV6-4 with TRBJ2-1; 11 bases map to TRBD2. The CDR3 runs 14 residues. With V trimmed by 4 bases and J by 5 bases, 1 base remained unmatched. Germline CDR1 and CDR2: MRHNA and SNTAGT. In DNA, the CDR3 is TGTGCCAGCAGTGGACTAGCGGGAAACAATGAGCAGTTCTTC. Translating gives CASSGLAGNNEQFF.

This chain uses TRBV6-1 with TRBJ2-7; TRBD1 matches 9 bases. From germline, CDR1 is MNHNS and CDR2 SASEGT. The CDR3 runs 15 residues. Losses at the gene ends were 3 bases for V and 6 bases for J; bases not matched to a gene: 9. The CDR3 loop is CASSEPGQGGFEQYF. CDR3 nucleotides: TGTGCCAGCAGTGAGCCGGGACAGGGTGGCTTCGAGCAGTACTTC.

V gene TRBV28 combines with J gene TRBJ2-7, with unresolved D. The length of the CDR3 is 13 residues. The V gene lost 3 bases and the J gene lost 2 bases, with 8 bases spanning the gap. Germline V CDR1 and CDR2: MDHEN, SYDVKM. The CDR3 nucleotides read TGTGCCAGCAGTTTGGTAGAACCCTACGAGCAGTACTTC. Residues: CASSLVEPYEQYF.

The chain employs TRBV5-1 and TRBJ1-6; no definite D call. The CDR3 spans 15 residues. V lost 0 bases, J lost 8 bases, and 12 bases lay in between. CDR1 is SGHRS and CDR2 is YFSETQ in the germline V gene. CDR3 residues: CASSLGGKGDSPLHF. Written as DNA, the CDR3 is TGCGCCAGCAGCTTGGGAGGGAAAGGAGATTCACCCCTCCACTTT.

This clone was detected only a few times. The chain employs TRBV28 and TRBJ1-2; D may be TRBD1 (5 bases). Trimming took off 6 bases at V and 8 bases at J, with 19 bases between the two ends. Germline V lookup: CDR1 MDHEN, CDR2 SYDVKM. This CDR3 region has 14 residues. The CDR3, as DNA: TGTGCCAGCAGGCCGTGGTCCAGGGAAGGAGGCTACACCTTC. Encoded protein: CASRPWSREGGYTF.